Below are 18 T cell receptor beta chains sequenced from a single sample in a study of blood T cell repertoires in COVID-19. The method was immunoSEQ multiplex PCR; TCRdb's version includes in-frame clones alone and lacks a portion of them. The table includes 200,000 to 250,000 clones, roughly 81% detected once. Sequenced input: peripheral blood. The receptor set was obtained from a man in his forties or fifties with acute or convalescent COVID-19.

The chain joins TRBV3-1 (or the pseudogene TRBV3-2) to TRBJ1-5; no clear D. Trimming cost V 3 bases and J 3 bases, with 6 bases left between them. This CDR3 contains 13 residues. Germline CDR1 and CDR2: LGHDT and YNNKEL (reference sequence). CDR3 amino acids: CASSHGSNQPQHF. The CDR3, as DNA: TGTGCCAGCAGCCACGGGTCCAATCAGCCCCAGCATTTT.

Regarding this clone: One end of the junction fails to match germline, which may point to a read error. The chain recombines TRBV19 with TRBJ1-1, with 10 positions matching TRBD1. CDR1 and CDR2 from the germline V gene are LNHDA and SQIVND (reference sequence). CDR3 length: 14 amino acids. The CDR3 spells CASSGTGVKTEAFF. CDR3 bases: TGTGCCAGTTCTGGGACAGGGGTGAAAACTGAAGCTTTCTTT.

V gene TRBV28 combines with J gene TRBJ1-2, with TRBD1 matching over 7 bases. The CDR3 runs to 15 residues. Germline V CDR1 and CDR2: MDHEN, SYDVKM. V shed 8 bases and J 5 bases; nucleotides not matched to a gene: 14. The CDR3 DNA is TGTGCCAGCCTTACCCAAAACAGGGGTAGATATGGCTACACCTTC. Translating it yields CASLTQNRGRYGYTF.

The chain links TRBV4-1 to TRBJ2-3, with D uncertain. V was cut by 6 bases and J by 6 bases, with 13 bases left in between. There are 13 residues in the CDR3. Germline V gene data show CDR1 as MGHRA and CDR2 as YSYEKL. The CDR3 nucleotides read TGCGCCAGCAGTCTCTATGGTAGCGATACGCAGTATTTT. This sequence encodes CASSLYGSDTQYF.

The sample holds a few counts of this clone. The V gene is TRBV2, the J gene TRBJ1-1; D unclear. Trimming removed 1 base at V and 4 bases at J, with 7 bases between. CDR3 length equals 13 residues. Germline lookup yields CDR1 SNHLY and CDR2 FYNNEI. CDR3 nucleotide sequence: TGTGCCAGCAGTGAAGAGGAGTTCACTGAAGCTTTCTTT. This gives the protein CASSEEEFTEAFF.

This clone is a singleton in its sample. This chain connects TRBV16 to TRBJ1-2, with D perhaps TRBD1 (6 bases). V shed 4 bases and J shed 6 bases, with 15 bases lying between them. Per the germline V gene, CDR1 is KGHSY and CDR2 is FQNENV. CDR3 size: 14 residues. The CDR3 spells CASSLRDMLDGYTF. The CDR3 region has the DNA TGTGCCAGCAGCCTCCGGGACATGTTGGATGGCTACACCTTC. Using reference TRBV16 and TRBJ1-2 for the parts outside the CDR3, the full variable domain is GEEVAQTPKHLVRGEGQKAKLYCAPIKGHSYVFWYQQVLKNEFKFLISFQNENVFDETGMPKERFSAKCLPNSPCSLEIQATKLEDSAVYFCASSLRDMLDGYTFGSGTRLTVV.

This chain links TRBV2 with TRBJ2-7, with D possibly matching TRBD2 (6 bases). There are 13 residues in the CDR3. Per the germline V gene, CDR1 is SNHLY and CDR2 is FYNNEI. V dropped 2 bases and J dropped 7 bases, with 12 bases sitting between them. The CDR3 DNA reads TGTGCCAGCAGTGAAACTGGCCGGGGGGAGCAGTACTTC. Translation gives CASSETGRGEQYF. Drawing the rest from reference TRBV2 and TRBJ2-7, the complete variable domain is EPEVTQTPSHQVTQMGQEVILRCVPISNHLYFYWYRQILGQKVEFLVSFYNNEISEKSEIFDDQFSVERPDGSNFTLKIRSTKLEDSAMYFCASSETGRGEQYFGPGTRLTVT.

This chain uses TRBV5-1 with TRBJ2-1; 8 bases align to TRBD1. CDR1 SGHRS and CDR2 YFSETQ come from the germline V gene. V trimming: 5 bases; J trimming: 3 bases; junction bases outside the gene matches: 7. This CDR3 region has 15 residues. The CDR3 is CASRPQGAGYNEQFF. The CDR3 DNA reads as TGCGCCAGCAGACCGCAGGGGGCGGGCTACAATGAGCAGTTCTTC.

This chain links TRBV9 with TRBJ1-5; weak D call: TRBD1 (6 bases). From germline, CDR1 is SGDLS and CDR2 YYNGEE. CDR3 length equals 16 residues. Trimming shortened V by 3 bases and J by 0 bases, and 13 bases separated the two germline ends. The CDR3 spells CASSAGQSHSNQPQHF. The CDR3 DNA reads TGTGCCAGCAGCGCGGGACAAAGCCATAGCAATCAGCCCCAGCATTTT. The variable domain in full, completed from reference TRBV9 and TRBJ1-5, reads DSGVTQTPKHLITATGQRVTLRCSPRSGDLSVYWYQQSLDQGLQFLIQYYNGEERAKGNILERFSAQQFPDLHSELNLSSLELGDSALYFCASSAGQSHSNQPQHFGDGTRLSIL.

The chain is built from TRBV5-4 and TRBJ1-1; D is undetermined. V was trimmed by 6 bases and J by 3 bases, leaving 9 bases between them. From germline, CDR1 is SGHNT and CDR2 YYREEE (reference sequence). CDR3 length: 12 residues. DNA of the CDR3: TGTGCCAGCACCCTGAAGCACACTGAAGCTTTCTTT. Residues: CASTLKHTEAFF.

V usage is TRBV11-1 and J usage is TRBJ2-6, with D perhaps TRBD1 (5 bases). Trimming took 1 base from V and 4 from J, leaving 8 bases between them. CDR3 length equals 15 residues. Germline-derived CDR1 and CDR2 are SGHAT and FQDESV (reference sequence). In nucleotides, the CDR3 is TGTGCCAGCAGCTTAGAGCAGGGAGGGGCCAACGTCCTGACTTTC. The encoded protein is CASSLEQGGANVLTF.

The chain links TRBV2 to TRBJ1-6; the D gene is possibly TRBD1 (5 bases). Germline V gives CDR1 SNHLY, CDR2 FYNNEI. V lost 4 bases, J lost 6 bases, and 16 bases lay in between. This CDR3 spans 16 amino acids. CDR3 in DNA: TGTGCCAGCAGTGGAACAGGCCAGACTAGTAATTCACCCCTCCACTTT. Protein product: CASSGTGQTSNSPLHF.

The V gene is TRBV23-1, the J gene TRBJ2-1; 10 bases are a match to TRBD1. TRBV23-1 is annotated as an ORF whose role is uncertain. After removal of 4 bases from V and 0 bases from J, the junction contained 18 bases not matched to a gene. This CDR3 spans 21 amino acids. In DNA form, the CDR3 reads TGCGCCAGCAGTCGATTGGGAGGGACAGGGGAAGGTTCCAGCTCCTACAATGAGCAGTTCTTC. Amino acids: CASSRLGGTGEGSSSYNEQFF.

This clone was seen more than once but under ten times. The chain joins TRBV18 to TRBJ2-7; D not resolved. Deletions cut 6 bases from V and 2 bases from J, with 14 bases between. Germline CDR1 KGHSH, CDR2 LQKENI. The CDR3 totals 14 residues. The CDR3 bases are TGTGCCAGCTCCCCCATGCCAGGTGCCTACGAGCAGTACTTC. This sequence encodes CASSPMPGAYEQYF. The variable domain in full, completed from reference TRBV18 and TRBJ2-7, reads NAGVMQNPRHLVRRRGQEARLRCSPMKGHSHVYWYRQLPEEGLKFMVYLQKENIIDESGMPKERFSAEFPKEGPSILRIQQVVRGDSAAYFCASSPMPGAYEQYFGPGTRLTVT.

The chain links TRBV19 to TRBJ2-7; TRBD2 aligns across 13 bases. The length of the CDR3 is 14 residues. V was clipped by 7 bases and J by 2 bases; unmatched bases: 2. Germline V gene data show CDR1 as LNHDA and CDR2 as SQIVND (reference sequence). The CDR3 DNA follows: TGTGCCAGTAAAGGGACTAGCGGGGCCTACGAGCAGTACTTC. It yields the protein CASKGTSGAYEQYF.

This rearrangement joins TRBV7-3 to TRBJ2-5, with TRBD2 matching 10 bases. From germline, CDR1 is SGHTA and CDR2 FQGTGA. The trim removed 3 bases at V and 5 bases at J, leaving 9 bases unmatched. The CDR3 has 16 amino acids. The CDR3: CASSLGGTSGIETQYF. The CDR3 DNA follows: TGTGCCAGCAGCTTGGGGGGTACTAGCGGGATTGAGACCCAGTACTTC.

The J gene is TRBJ2-1, the V gene TRBV25-1; 12 nucleotides agree with TRBD1. Per the germline V gene, CDR1 is MGHDK and CDR2 is SYGVNS. The V gene end was trimmed by 8 bases and the J gene end by 7 bases; junction bases not matched to a gene: 6. There are 14 residues in the CDR3. CDR3 nucleotides: TGTGCCAGCCCCCCGGGACAGGGGGCTAATGAGCAGTTCTTC. This translates into CASPPGQGANEQFF.

The CDR3 DNA is TGTGCCAGCAGCCAAGAAGCGTGGAACGCAGCTAATGAAAAACTGTTTTTT. Protein product: CASSQEAWNAANEKLFF. V usage is TRBV14 and J usage is TRBJ1-4, with D unclear. This CDR3 is 17 amino acids long. Germline CDR1 is SGHDN and CDR2 is FVKESK. V was pared by 0 bases and J by 3 bases, with 14 bases between.